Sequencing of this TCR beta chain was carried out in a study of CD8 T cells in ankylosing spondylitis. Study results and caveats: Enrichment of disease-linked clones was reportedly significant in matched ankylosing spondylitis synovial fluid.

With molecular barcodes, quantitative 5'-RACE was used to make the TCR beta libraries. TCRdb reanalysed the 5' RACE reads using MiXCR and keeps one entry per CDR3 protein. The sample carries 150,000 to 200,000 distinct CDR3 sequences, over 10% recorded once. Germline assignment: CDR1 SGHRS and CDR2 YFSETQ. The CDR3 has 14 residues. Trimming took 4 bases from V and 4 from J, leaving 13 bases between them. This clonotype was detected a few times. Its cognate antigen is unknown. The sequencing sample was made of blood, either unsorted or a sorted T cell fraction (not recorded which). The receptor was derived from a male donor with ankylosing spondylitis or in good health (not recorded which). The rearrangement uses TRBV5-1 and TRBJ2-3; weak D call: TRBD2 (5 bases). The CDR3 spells CASSGGSGPDTQYF. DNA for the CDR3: TGCGCCAGCAGCGGAGGCTCCGGCCCAGATACGCAGTATTTT.